This TCR beta chain was identified during a study of shared clonotypes between healthy human individuals. About the research overall: Aged between 18 and 49, the donors were a couple of women and a few men.

On this clone: Antigen: not known.

V lost 0 bases and J 7 bases, leaving 7 bases between the germline ends. The CDR3 is 12 residues long. CDR1 and CDR2 from the germline V gene are SQVTM and ANQGSEA. Study-level results: Across subsets, estimated richness was generally greater for naive than for memory populations. Naive CD4 clonotypes were shared across several donors at about 5.2%.

The DNA input per sorted-subset replicate PCR was about 180 ng, corresponding to 25,000 to 35,000 T cell genomes. Repertoires were generated with immunoSEQ multiplex PCR, while TCRdb's copy carries only in-frame clones and drops some. In the table there are around 510,000 clones, approximately 95% of which are singletons. The sequencing input was naive CD4+ T cells sorted from blood. The subset here: CD45RA+ positively selected. The chain carries TRBV29-1 and TRBJ1-5; D is unresolved. This clonotype originated in a woman between 25 and 40 years old in good health. As DNA, the CDR3 is TGCAGCGTTGAAGATAACGGCCAGCCCCAGCATTTT. It codes for CSVEDNGQPQHF.